The rows below give T cell receptor beta chains drawn from one sample of a study of T cells in Graves' hyperthyroidism and ophthalmopathy. Via MiXCR, TCRdb re-called the multiplex PCR reads, giving one row per CDR3 protein. Here the sample spans about 600,000 distinct CDR3 sequences, approximately 15% being singletons. Material for sequencing was blood. Receptors were obtained from a woman between 18 and 29 years old with Graves' ophthalmopathy. Both conserved end residues are part of each CDR3. Each record gives: CDR3 protein, CDR3 DNA, V gene, D gene, J gene, clone size. A D gene is named only where the DNA matches it firmly. Part of the rows lack a size; the others show once, few, many or a class for expanded clones.

cdr3_aa: CASSQESGMASYEQYF
cdr3_nt: TGCGCCAGCAGCCAAGAAAGCGGGATGGCCTCCTACGAGCAGTACTTC
v_call: TRBV4-1
d_call: TRBD2
j_call: TRBJ2-7
clone_size: -

cdr3_aa: CASSQEKGGNQPQHF
cdr3_nt: TGTGCCAGCAGCCAAGAAAAGGGGGGCAATCAGCCCCAGCATTTT
v_call: TRBV4-2
d_call: -
j_call: TRBJ1-5
clone_size: few

cdr3_aa: CASSPQLGQPQHF
cdr3_nt: TGTGCCAGCAGCCCCCAACTCGGACAGCCCCAGCATTTT
v_call: TRBV7-9
d_call: -
j_call: TRBJ1-5
clone_size: many

cdr3_aa: CASSLSDQPYEQYF
cdr3_nt: TGTGCCAGCAGTTTATCAGACCAGCCCTACGAGCAGTACTTC
v_call: TRBV27
d_call: -
j_call: TRBJ2-7
clone_size: many

cdr3_aa: CASSMPAGNHEQYF
cdr3_nt: TGTGCCAGCTCGATGCCGGCGGGCAACCACGAGCAGTACTTC
v_call: TRBV18
d_call: -
j_call: TRBJ2-7
clone_size: -

cdr3_aa: CASSYSPGAAGAETQYF
cdr3_nt: TGTGCCAGCAGTTACTCCCCTGGGGCAGCGGGAGCGGAGACCCAGTACTTC
v_call: TRBV6-5
d_call: TRBD2
j_call: TRBJ2-5
clone_size: -

cdr3_aa: CASSITSGPANTGELFF
cdr3_nt: TGTGCCAGTAGTATTACAAGCGGACCAGCGAACACCGGGGAGCTGTTTTTT
v_call: TRBV19
d_call: -
j_call: TRBJ2-2
clone_size: -

cdr3_aa: CASSPGLTGYADTQYF
cdr3_nt: TGTGCCAGCAGCCCCGGGCTTACGGGCTACGCAGATACGCAGTATTTT
v_call: TRBV3-1
d_call: -
j_call: TRBJ2-3
clone_size: many

cdr3_aa: CAWSVEVKIQPQHF
cdr3_nt: TGTGCCTGGAGTGTTGAGGTTAAGATACAGCCCCAGCATTTT
v_call: TRBV30
d_call: -
j_call: TRBJ1-5
clone_size: many

cdr3_aa: CSARQTGAVPSYNEQFF
cdr3_nt: TGCAGTGCTAGGCAGACAGGAGCGGTTCCCTCCTACAATGAGCAGTTCTTC
v_call: TRBV20-1
d_call: -
j_call: TRBJ2-1
clone_size: many

cdr3_aa: CSVAREGTSGDNEQFF
cdr3_nt: TGCAGCGTTGCCAGGGAGGGGACTAGCGGAGACAATGAGCAGTTCTTC
v_call: TRBV29-1
d_call: TRBD2
j_call: TRBJ2-1
clone_size: many

cdr3_aa: CASSGNLYEKLFF
cdr3_nt: TGTGCCAGCTCCGGGAACCTTTATGAAAAACTGTTTTTT
v_call: TRBV2
d_call: -
j_call: TRBJ1-4
clone_size: few

cdr3_aa: CSATPPTGWNTDTQYF
cdr3_nt: TGCAGTGCTACTCCTCCGACAGGGTGGAACACAGATACGCAGTATTTT
v_call: TRBV20-1
d_call: TRBD1
j_call: TRBJ2-3
clone_size: many

cdr3_aa: CASSLELTGMGYTF
cdr3_nt: TGTGCCAGCAGCTTAGAATTGACAGGGATGGGCTACACCTTC
v_call: TRBV7-9
d_call: TRBD1
j_call: TRBJ1-2
clone_size: many

cdr3_aa: CASSLGSPSSYEQYF
cdr3_nt: TGTGCCAGCAGCTTAGGCAGCCCGAGCTCCTACGAGCAGTACTTC
v_call: TRBV5-8
d_call: -
j_call: TRBJ2-7
clone_size: many

cdr3_aa: CASSPGRDNQPQHF
cdr3_nt: TGTGCCAGCTCACCTGGACGGGACAATCAGCCCCAGCATTTT
v_call: TRBV18
d_call: -
j_call: TRBJ1-5
clone_size: -

cdr3_aa: CASRPRTGMNTEAFF
cdr3_nt: TGTGCCAGTAGGCCACGGACAGGGATGAACACTGAAGCTTTCTTT
v_call: TRBV19
d_call: TRBD1
j_call: TRBJ1-1
clone_size: -

cdr3_aa: CASTLGGREQYF
cdr3_nt: TGTGCCAGCACCTTAGGGGGGCGCGAGCAGTACTTC
v_call: TRBV28
d_call: -
j_call: TRBJ2-7
clone_size: many

cdr3_aa: CASTLGGANQPQHF
cdr3_nt: TGTGCCAGCACCTTGGGGGGGGCCAATCAGCCCCAGCATTTT
v_call: TRBV12-3/TRBV12-4
d_call: -
j_call: TRBJ1-5
clone_size: -

cdr3_aa: CASSGRQIYNEQFF
cdr3_nt: TGTGCCAGTAGTGGCAGGCAGATTTACAATGAGCAGTTCTTC
v_call: TRBV19
d_call: -
j_call: TRBJ2-1
clone_size: -

cdr3_aa: CASSFLAGAGELFF
cdr3_nt: TGTGCCAGCAGTTTCCTAGCGGGAGCCGGGGAGCTGTTTTTT
v_call: TRBV12-3/TRBV12-4
d_call: TRBD2
j_call: TRBJ2-2
clone_size: many

cdr3_aa: CASSLRWSYEQYF
cdr3_nt: TGTGCCAGCAGTTTACGGTGGTCCTACGAGCAGTACTTC
v_call: TRBV28
d_call: -
j_call: TRBJ2-7
clone_size: many

cdr3_aa: CASSLGQRTDSYEQYF
cdr3_nt: TGTGCCAGCAGCTTGGGACAGAGAACGGACTCCTACGAGCAGTACTTC
v_call: TRBV7-8
d_call: TRBD1
j_call: TRBJ2-7
clone_size: -

cdr3_aa: CASRLWTGETQYF
cdr3_nt: TGTGCCAGCAGGCTTTGGACAGGGGAGACCCAGTACTTC
v_call: TRBV12-3/TRBV12-4
d_call: TRBD1
j_call: TRBJ2-5
clone_size: -

cdr3_aa: CASSSPSGLYNEQFF
cdr3_nt: TGTGCCAGCAGTTCACCTAGCGGGCTGTACAATGAGCAGTTCTTC
v_call: TRBV6-2/TRBV6-3
d_call: TRBD2
j_call: TRBJ2-1
clone_size: many

cdr3_aa: CASSPPGQGDTEAFF
cdr3_nt: TGTGCCAGCAGCCCCCCGGGACAGGGGGACACTGAAGCTTTCTTT
v_call: TRBV12-3/TRBV12-4
d_call: TRBD1
j_call: TRBJ1-1
clone_size: -

cdr3_aa: CASSQRWGISYEQYF
cdr3_nt: TGCGCCAGCAGCCAACGGTGGGGAATTAGCTACGAGCAGTACTTC
v_call: TRBV4-3
d_call: -
j_call: TRBJ2-7
clone_size: many

cdr3_aa: CSASYGIRTDTQYF
cdr3_nt: TGCAGTGCTAGTTACGGAATCCGCACAGATACGCAGTATTTT
v_call: TRBV20-1
d_call: -
j_call: TRBJ2-3
clone_size: many

cdr3_aa: CASRRPNSPLHF
cdr3_nt: TGTGCCAGCCGCCGACCGAATTCACCCCTCCACTTT
v_call: TRBV2
d_call: -
j_call: TRBJ1-6
clone_size: -

cdr3_aa: CASSYGGSETQYF
cdr3_nt: TGTGCCAGCAGTTATGGGGGGAGTGAGACCCAGTACTTC
v_call: TRBV28
d_call: -
j_call: TRBJ2-5
clone_size: many